The 11 T cell receptor beta chains given below trace back to one sample, sequenced in a study of control samples from healthy donors and cancer patients. Produced via immunoSEQ multiplex PCR; TCRdb's table is partial and in-frame only. The sample has roughly 140,000 clones, under 90% seen once; the top ten hold over 4%. The sample was blood. These receptors were obtained from a man under 40 in good health.

The chain combines TRBV10-3 with TRBJ2-5; no clear D. The CDR3 covers 12 residues. Trimming removed 2 bases at V and 6 bases at J, with 7 bases between. Germline V gene sequence: CDR1 ENHRY, CDR2 SYGVKD. CDR3 nucleotides: TGTGCCATCAGTGAGCCCCGGAAGACCCAGTACTTC. The encoded protein is CAISEPRKTQYF.

This clone has a single count. J is TRBJ1-2 and V is TRBV24-1; D remains unclear. This CDR3 region has 12 residues. The germline gives CDR1 KGHDR, CDR2 SFDVKD. Trimming pared 6 bases from V and 2 bases from J, leaving 6 bases between. The CDR3 region is CATSHSNYGYTF. The CDR3 coding sequence is TGTGCCACCAGTCACAGCAACTATGGCTACACCTTC.

This sequence joins TRBV5-6 and TRBJ2-1, with 8 bases aligning to TRBD1. Germline-derived CDR1 and CDR2 are SGHDT and YYEEEE. The V gene end was trimmed by 0 bases and the J gene end by 8 bases; junction bases not matched to a gene: 16. The CDR3 spans 18 residues. CDR3: CASSLEQGWGPGGDEQFF. CDR3 DNA: TGTGCCAGCAGCTTGGAACAGGGTTGGGGCCCAGGGGGCGATGAGCAGTTCTTC.

This chain connects TRBV10-2 to TRBJ1-1; 8 nucleotides match TRBD1. The ends lost 11 bases at V and 5 bases at J; junction bases unmatched: 7. Germline V gene lookup returns CDR1 WSHSY and CDR2 SAAADI. This CDR3 has 12 residues. The CDR3 is CAAGTGGTEAFF. CDR3 sequence (DNA): TGCGCCGCAGGGACAGGTGGGACTGAAGCTTTCTTT.

The chain recombines TRBV18 with TRBJ2-3; D tentatively fits TRBD1 or TRBD2 (5 bases each). The germline V gene has CDR1 KGHSH and CDR2 LQKENI. The length of the CDR3 is 14 residues. V was cut by 6 bases and J by 10 bases, with 20 bases left in between. The CDR3 DNA follows: TGTGCCAGCTCCCCCGGGGCCGCCAAGCCGGCGCAGTATTTT. Translation: CASSPGAAKPAQYF.

The table lists this clone with a count of one. The CDR3 nucleotides read TGTGCCAGCAGCCAAGGGGTGGGCGAGCAGTACTTC. It is translated as CASSQGVGEQYF. The V gene is TRBV3-1 (or the pseudogene TRBV3-2), the J gene TRBJ2-7; D is ambiguous. The CDR3 consists of 12 residues. Germline loops: CDR1 LGHDT, CDR2 YNNKEL (reference sequence). V lost 1 base to trimming and J lost 6 bases, with 7 bases between them.

V gene TRBV5-4 combines with J gene TRBJ2-7; D may match TRBD1 or TRBD2 (5 bases each). The CDR3 runs 15 residues. CDR1 is SGHNT, CDR2 YYREEE, per germline (reference sequence). Between the trimmed V and J ends, which lost 5 bases and 4 bases, there was a span of 19 bases. The CDR3: CASSIGAGILYEQYF. For the CDR3, the DNA is TGTGCCAGCAGTATCGGGGCCGGAATACTGTACGAGCAGTACTTC.

This clone was picked up a small number of times. The chain couples TRBV12-2 to TRBJ1-5. TRBV12-2 is annotated as a pseudogene. The CDR3 is 17 amino acids. This CDR3 is CASRLPGFGGSNQPQHF. The CDR3 bases are TGTGCAAGTCGCTTACCGGGATTCGGAGGTAGCAATCAGCCCCAGCATTTT.

The CDR3 loop reads CASSPGHPRAEAFF. The DNA for the CDR3 is TGTGCCAGCAGCCCGGGACACCCTAGGGCTGAAGCTTTCTTT. The chain uses TRBV11-3 and TRBJ1-1, with D perhaps matching TRBD1 (6 bases). Germline CDR1 reads SGHNT; CDR2 reads YENEEA. The CDR3 has 14 amino acids. Trimming pared 5 bases from V and 6 bases from J, leaving 16 bases between.

CDR3 sequence reads: CASSESQRGPFGETQYF. Here the CDR3 DNA reads TGTGCCAGCAGTGAATCCCAGCGGGGGCCCTTTGGGGAGACCCAGTACTTC. The chain combines TRBV25-1 with TRBJ2-5; the match to TRBD2 covers 8 bases. CDR1 and CDR2 from the germline V gene are MGHDK and SYGVNS. The CDR3 length is 17 residues. Trimming at V came to 1 base and at J to 5 bases, leaving 12 bases not matched to a gene.

V is TRBV5-6 and J is TRBJ2-5, with TRBD1 identical over 8 bases. Germline assignment: CDR1 SGHDT and CDR2 YYEEEE. This CDR3 has 14 amino acids. The V gene end was trimmed by 4 bases and the J gene end by 6 bases; junction bases not matched to a gene: 8. The CDR3 nucleotides are TGTGCCAGCAGCCTCCGACAGGGGATGAAGACCCAGTACTTC. Amino acids: CASSLRQGMKTQYF.